The rows below give T cell receptor beta chains drawn from one sample of a study of blood T cell repertoires in COVID-19. Method: immunoSEQ multiplex PCR; TCRdb's copy keeps in-frame clones and lacks some. The sample consists of around 100,000 clones, over 65% of them appearing once. Sequencing was carried out using peripheral blood. The source of these receptors is a human donor in a cohort sampled during active COVID-19. Both conserved end residues are part of each CDR3. D genes are given only for firm matches. Not all rows give a size; the values are once, few, many and, for expanded clones, a class.

clone size	V gene	J gene	D gene	CDR3 protein	CDR3 DNA
-	TRBV7-6	TRBJ2-3	TRBD2	CASSFRLAGSTDTQYF	TGTGCCAGCAGCTTTCGACTAGCGGGGAGCACAGATACGCAGTATTTT
-	TRBV19	TRBJ2-7	TRBD2	CASSMERGGSPYEQYF	TGTGCCAGTAGTATGGAGCGGGGCGGTAGCCCCTACGAGCAGTACTTC
-	TRBV5-1	TRBJ2-7	TRBD2	CASSLRTSGSYEQYF	TGCGCCAGCAGCCTAAGGACTAGCGGGTCCTACGAGCAGTACTTC
-	TRBV3-1/TRBV3-2	TRBJ2-2	-	CASSQVRSGRGPFNTGELFF	TGTGCCAGCAGCCAAGTACGAAGTGGGCGGGGGCCTTTCAACACCGGGGAGCTGTTTTTT
-	TRBV19	TRBJ2-2	-	CASSIDLYTGELFF	TGTGCCAGTAGTATAGATCTATACACCGGGGAGCTGTTTTTT
-	TRBV28	TRBJ1-2	TRBD1	CASSPRAGQSTNYGYTF	TGTGCCAGCAGTCCTAGGGCGGGACAGTCAACTAACTATGGCTACACCTTC
-	TRBV2	TRBJ2-2	-	CASREDISNTGELFF	TGTGCCAGCAGAGAGGACATTTCGAACACCGGGGAGCTGTTTTTT
-	TRBV11-2	TRBJ1-1	-	CASSPSTIRGTEAFF	TGTGCCAGCAGCCCTTCAACCATACGAGGAACTGAAGCTTTCTTT
-	TRBV5-4	TRBJ2-6	TRBD1	CASSAPPGGDGANVLTF	TGTGCCAGCAGCGCTCCGCCAGGGGGAGATGGGGCCAACGTCCTGACTTTC
-	TRBV4-3	TRBJ2-3	TRBD2	CASSHRGSGRMGTDTQYF	TGCGCCAGCAGCCACCGAGGTAGCGGGAGGATGGGCACAGATACGCAGTATTTT
few	TRBV6-5	TRBJ1-6	TRBD1	CASRPGTGFNSPLHF	TGTGCCAGCAGGCCGGGGACAGGGTTCAATTCACCCCTCCACTTT
-	TRBV9	TRBJ2-1	-	CASNVGGYNEQFF	TGTGCCAGCAACGTTGGAGGTTACAATGAGCAGTTCTTC
-	TRBV6-5	TRBJ2-7	TRBD1	CASSYSGTGSYEQYF	TGTGCCAGCAGTTACTCGGGGACAGGATCCTACGAGCAGTACTTC
-	TRBV2	TRBJ1-1	TRBD1	CASRGQGGSSEAFF	TGTGCCAGCAGGGGACAAGGGGGCTCGTCTGAAGCTTTCTTT
-	TRBV10-3	TRBJ2-3	TRBD2	CAISPAGVNRGTDTQYF	TGTGCCATCAGTCCAGCGGGAGTAAATCGTGGTACAGATACGCAGTATTTT
-	TRBV2	TRBJ2-1	-	CASIRSSFGEQFF	TGTGCCAGCATTCGATCGAGCTTCGGTGAGCAGTTCTTC
few	TRBV2	TRBJ2-1	TRBD1	CASLPGTGFGEQFF	TGTGCCAGTCTACCCGGGACAGGGTTTGGTGAGCAGTTCTTC
-	TRBV6-1	TRBJ1-2	-	CASSEALIGFSNYGYTF	TGTGCCAGCAGTGAAGCGCTTATCGGGTTTTCTAACTATGGCTACACCTTC
-	TRBV9	TRBJ2-5	TRBD1	CASSIGTAQETQYF	TGTGCCAGCAGCATCGGGACAGCTCAAGAGACCCAGTACTTC
-	TRBV7-2	TRBJ2-7	-	CASSFGQQGMDEQYF	TGTGCCAGCAGCTTTGGGCAACAGGGTATGGACGAGCAGTACTTC
-	TRBV28	TRBJ1-2	TRBD1	CASSLSGGQGHGYTF	TGTGCCAGCAGTTTATCGGGTGGACAGGGGCATGGCTACACCTTC
-	TRBV6-6	TRBJ1-2	-	CASNLNYGYTF	TGTGCCAGTAACCTAAACTATGGCTACACCTTC
-	TRBV6-2/TRBV6-3	TRBJ2-1	TRBD1	CASSKGTGYGDEQFF	TGTGCCAGCAGTAAAGGGACAGGGTATGGGGATGAGCAGTTCTTC
-	TRBV6-5	TRBJ1-2	TRBD1	CASSYGLGTGVYGYTF	TGTGCCAGCAGTTACGGGTTAGGGACAGGGGTCTATGGCTACACCTTC
-	TRBV12-3/TRBV12-4	TRBJ2-7	-	CASSYDYEQYF	TGTGCCAGCAGCTATGACTACGAGCAGTACTTC
-	TRBV12-3/TRBV12-4	TRBJ1-5	TRBD1	CASNTGGNQPQHF	TGTGCCAGCAACACAGGGGGCAATCAGCCCCAGCATTTT
-	TRBV24-1	TRBJ2-2	TRBD1	CATSDTGGAGELFF	TGTGCCACCAGTGACACAGGGGGCGCCGGGGAGCTGTTTTTT
-	TRBV7-9	TRBJ1-4	-	CASSFDRVNEKLFF	TGTGCCAGCAGCTTCGATCGGGTTAATGAAAAACTGTTTTTT
once	TRBV30	TRBJ2-1	TRBD2	CAWSSGLAGVGEQFF	TGTGCCTGGAGTTCGGGACTAGCGGGAGTAGGTGAGCAGTTCTTC